The sequence of this T cell receptor (beta chain) was determined in a study of blood T cells in healthy people across ages (dated by TCRdb to between 2014 and 2017). Regarding the study in general: Template switching captured roughly one uniquely barcoded TCR beta cDNA molecule per two T cells in model experiments. The study measured age-related changes in TCR beta repertoire diversity using deep sequencing normalized with unique cDNA molecular identifiers. Four age groups were formed from the donors: young (average approximately 17 years), middle-aged (approximately 40), aged (roughly 58) and long-lived (about 75). To avoid experimental bias, donors of different ages were randomly spread across the sequencing lanes. Two additional independent replicas of 1 million unique cDNA reads from the same blood draw were analyzed for two donors (one aged 18 to 29 and one aged 80 or older).

The library came from 5' RACE. The run used an Illumina HiSeq 2500. The second PCR ran for about 6 to 12 cycles and used a J-beta primer mix along with a sample-barcoded 5' primer. Each TCR beta cDNA molecule received a unique molecular identifier from a template-switch 5' adaptor carrying 12 random nucleotides. At least 2.5 million CDR3-containing paired-end reads were obtained from each sample. All of the RNA was converted into first-strand cDNA using the Mint cDNA synthesis kit, with a TRBC-specific oligonucleotide serving as the primer. All cDNA was treated with uracil-DNA glycosylase and then went through a first 18-cycle PCR with the universal primers M1SS and BC2_uni_R. Per the source publication's procedure: For normalization, 1 million high-quality reads, each with a distinct molecular identifier, were randomly selected from each sample. Instead of being binned into consensus sequences, reads with shared molecular identifiers were discarded. MiTCR, run with a Q25 quality threshold and the strictest error-elimination algorithm, handled CDR3 identification, clonotype clustering and error correction. A nonparametric unseen species model using Euler transformation provided a lower-bound estimate of total TCR beta diversity. TCRdb took the public reads, trimmed them with fastp at Q25, ran MiXCR for clone calling and kept in-frame beta chains. For every CDR3 protein sequence, its rows merge into one entry that carries the most common genes and DNA. TCRdb's processing, not the authors' own work, is the source of the V and J calls. Recorded for this sample are some 1.6 million distinct CDR3 sequences; roughly a third of them occurred a single time. Jointly, the top ten make up roughly 10% of the sample.

The 40 or so donors, aged about 6 to 100 years, were systemically healthy Caucasian individuals from Russia. Each donor gave approximately 10 milliliters of peripheral blood, collected into EDTA-treated Vacutainer tubes. Ficoll-Paque density-gradient centrifugation was used to isolate PBMCs, with at least 6.5 million per sample. Total RNA, at least 6 micrograms per sample, was extracted from PBMCs with Trizol reagent. For every donor, flow cytometry on a PBMC aliquot measured the percentage of naive CD45RAhigh/CD27high T cells. What the study reported, not specific to this receptor: Conclusive comparison of naive and antigen-experienced compartments was prevented by the profiling of bulk unsorted PBMCs. A strong correlation was found between observed TCR beta diversity and the percentage of naive T cells measured by flow cytometry. The long-lived group showed more naive CD4+ T cells, fewer expanded clones and increased TCR diversity than the aged group, suggesting age selection. Total diversity estimates from one million sequenced T cells were considered lower bounds and underestimates. Observed TCR beta diversity per million T cells fell roughly linearly with age, and a significant reduction was already apparent by age roughly 41. The CMV infection status of donors was not known, potentially confounding age-related changes in expanded clonotypes.

Details on this clonotype: Its antigen remains unidentified. Base-call qualities are not available, and no considerably larger clone is one nucleotide away.

The clonotype originates from a woman younger than 45 in good health. The sequencing input was blood.

The nucleotide sequence reads as follows: TGTGCCAGCAGCTTAGGGGTCAGGGGGTCCCTCGAGCAGTACTTC. Its protein is CASSLGVRGSLEQYF. This sequence uses TRBV7-9 and TRBJ2-7, with 7 central nucleotides matching TRBD1. The CDR3 runs 15 residues from the cysteine to the phenylalanine. Just CDR3 DNA is preserved here, 45 bases in frame from base 1. V is cut back by 1 base and J by 6 bases, with 9 bases in the junction unmatched. The germline V gene encodes CDR1 SEHNR and CDR2 FQNEAQ (reference sequence).